What follows are 26 T cell receptor beta chains derived from one specimen sequenced in a study of T cells in Graves' hyperthyroidism and ophthalmopathy. RNA transcripts gave rise to amplified TCR beta CDR3 regions. The HTBI primer set served for first-round RT-PCR of the TCR CDR3. MiXCR was run by TCRdb on the multiplex PCR reads, yielding one entry per CDR3 protein. The table shows about 180,000 distinct CDR3 sequences, with about 17% occurring only once. Sequencing was performed on blood. Every receptor here comes from a woman between 50 and 59 years old with Graves' hyperthyroidism.

This clonotype was observed at least ten times. DNA for the CDR3: TGTGCCAGCAGTGATTCCCGACGGAGCCTTGAAGCTTTCTTT. This sequence encodes CASSDSRRSLEAFF. This chain joins TRBV6-1 and TRBJ1-1; no clear D. Between the trimmed V and J ends, which lost 3 bases and 7 bases, there was a span of 15 bases. The CDR3 is made up of 14 amino acids. CDR1 and CDR2 (germline): MNHNS, SASEGT.

V and J are TRBV2 and TRBJ2-1; possibly TRBD2 for D (6 bases). Germline CDR1 and CDR2: SNHLY and FYNNEI. The CDR3 is 15 residues long. V lost 6 bases and J lost 6, with 18 bases in between. CDR3 in amino acids: CASRRGATSSNEQFF. CDR3 in DNA: TGTGCCAGCAGGAGAGGGGCGACTAGTTCCAATGAGCAGTTCTTC. The whole variable domain, filled in from reference TRBV2 and TRBJ2-1, reads EPEVTQTPSHQVTQMGQEVILRCVPISNHLYFYWYRQILGQKVEFLVSFYNNEISEKSEIFDDQFSVERPDGSNFTLKIRSTKLEDSAMYFCASRRGATSSNEQFFGPGTRLTVL.

This clonotype has a handful of counts. V gene TRBV5-1 combines with J gene TRBJ2-3; TRBD1 matches 8 bases. Germline values: CDR1 SGHRS, CDR2 YFSETQ. CDR3 length equals 16 residues. V gave up 0 bases and J gave up 3 bases; unmatched junction bases: 6. Here the CDR3 reads CASSLEQGARTDTQYF. In DNA form, the CDR3 reads TGCGCCAGCAGCTTGGAGCAGGGGGCGCGAACAGATACGCAGTATTTT.

This clonotype was observed many times. The chain links TRBV28 to TRBJ2-1; 12 nucleotides align to TRBD2. This CDR3 is built from 16 residues. Germline V gene lookup returns CDR1 MDHEN and CDR2 SYDVKM. V was pared by 7 bases and J by 6 bases, with 10 bases of the junction left unmatched. The CDR3 spells CASTPALAGGRNEQFF. The DNA for the CDR3 is TGTGCCAGCACTCCCGCTCTAGCGGGGGGGCGCAATGAGCAGTTCTTC.

The table lists this clonotype with many counts. The V and J genes are TRBV2 and TRBJ2-1; possible D gene TRBD1, 6 bases. This CDR3 is built from 15 residues. The V gene lost 2 bases and the J gene lost 4 bases, with 12 bases spanning the gap. The germline gives CDR1 SNHLY, CDR2 FYNNEI. The CDR3 nucleotides are TGTGCCAGCAGTGAAAACAGGGCGGTATACAATGAGCAGTTCTTC. It is translated as CASSENRAVYNEQFF.

The chain carries TRBV5-1 and TRBJ1-5; 8 nucleotides line up with TRBD1. V lost 4 bases, J lost 3 bases, and 6 bases stayed unmatched. From germline, CDR1 is SGHRS and CDR2 YFSETQ. The CDR3 has 15 amino acids. The CDR3 bases are TGCGCCAGCAGCAACGGGACAGGCTACAATCAGCCCCAGCATTTT. Its translation is CASSNGTGYNQPQHF. The full variable domain, in which reference TRBV5-1 and TRBJ1-5 provide the parts outside the CDR3, is KAGVTQTPRYLIKTRGQQVTLSCSPISGHRSVSWYQQTPGQGLQFLFEYFSETQRNKGNFPGRFSGRQFSNSRSEMNVSTLELGDSALYLCASSNGTGYNQPQHFGDGTRLSIL.

This clonotype was seen a handful of times. The chain employs TRBV10-2 and TRBJ2-1; tentative D call: TRBD1 (6 bases). V was pared by 10 bases and J by 0 bases, with 13 bases between. This CDR3 comprises 14 residues. From germline, CDR1 is WSHSY and CDR2 SAAADI. CDR3: CATEQGNSYNEQFF. In DNA form, the CDR3 reads TGCGCCACCGAACAGGGCAACTCCTACAATGAGCAGTTCTTC.

The chain links TRBV4-1 to TRBJ1-1; tentatively, D is TRBD1 (6 bases). The ends were cut back, 3 bases at V and 0 bases at J, with 8 bases in the middle. The CDR3 length is 14 residues. CDR1 and CDR2 from the germline V gene are MGHRA and YSYEKL. The CDR3 region has the DNA TGCGCCAGCAGCCAGCAGGGGCTGAACACTGAAGCTTTCTTT. Translating it yields CASSQQGLNTEAFF.

This clonotype has ten or more counts. The chain is built from TRBV10-1 and TRBJ2-1; 9 nucleotides line up with TRBD1. Trimming cost V 6 bases and J 7 bases; bases outside gene matches: 10. CDR1 is WNHNN and CDR2 is SYGVQD in the germline V gene (reference sequence). The CDR3 is 15 residues long. CDR3 region: CASSSDRGKTNEQFF. CDR3 DNA sequence: TGCGCCAGCAGCTCCGACAGGGGGAAGACGAATGAGCAGTTCTTC.

This clonotype was observed at least ten times. The chain has TRBV28 and TRBJ2-3, with D unresolved. From germline, CDR1 is MDHEN and CDR2 SYDVKM. Trimming removed 4 bases at V and 0 bases at J, with 17 bases between. The CDR3 is made up of 17 amino acids. The CDR3 coding sequence is TGTGCCAGCAGTTCCCTCCGGGTCACCGAGAGCACAGATACGCAGTATTTT. Protein product: CASSSLRVTESTDTQYF.

V is TRBV20-1 and J is TRBJ1-2; TRBD1 is a possible D gene (5 bases). The V gene lost 2 bases and the J gene lost 3 bases, with 22 bases spanning the gap. The CDR3 sequence is 17 residues long. Per the germline V gene, CDR1 is DFQATT and CDR2 is SNEGSKA (reference sequence). In nucleotides, the CDR3 is TGCAGTGCTAGATCGGGACTCGGGTCCGGCGGGGACTATGGCTACACCTTC. Translating it yields CSARSGLGSGGDYGYTF.

This clonotype showed up just a few times. This chain joins TRBV5-1 and TRBJ2-1; 13 bases map to TRBD2. This CDR3 has 15 amino acids. V shed 4 bases, J shed 6 bases, and the junction held 4 bases outside the gene matches. Germline V gene lookup returns CDR1 SGHRS and CDR2 YFSETQ. The CDR3 nucleotides read TGCGCCAGCAGCACCGGGACTAGCGGGGTCAATGAGCAGTTCTTC. It yields the protein CASSTGTSGVNEQFF.

This clonotype occurred a few times. The chain carries TRBV6-1 and TRBJ2-5; D call uncertain. Germline lookup yields CDR1 MNHNS and CDR2 SASEGT. V was pared by 5 bases and J by 1 base, with 8 bases between. The CDR3 sequence is 13 residues long. The DNA of the CDR3 is TGTGCCAGCAGTTGGCCAACCCAAGAGACCCAGTACTTC. Its translation: CASSWPTQETQYF.

This clonotype was detected ten times or more. The gene calls are TRBV15 and TRBJ2-7, with D possibly matching TRBD1 (6 bases). Germline loops: CDR1 LNHNV, CDR2 YYDKDF (reference sequence). The CDR3 is made up of 15 amino acids. V was shortened by 1 base and J by 2 bases, with 12 bases between the two germline ends. CDR3 sequence: CATSRVRQGTYEQYF. For the CDR3, the DNA is TGTGCCACCAGCAGAGTACGGCAGGGGACCTACGAGCAGTACTTC.

The V call is TRBV4-1, the J call TRBJ2-3; either TRBD1 or TRBD2 may fit D (5 bases each). The CDR3 has 12 residues. Trimming removed 4 bases from V and 7 bases from J, with 9 bases in between. From germline, CDR1 is MGHRA and CDR2 YSYEKL. The CDR3 nucleotides read TGCGCCAGCAGCCCAGAGGGGAATACGCAGTATTTT. It codes for CASSPEGNTQYF.

This clonotype occurred a few times. This chain uses TRBV6-2 or TRBV6-3 with TRBJ1-2, with a tentative D call TRBD1 (5 bases). The CDR3 spans 14 residues. Trimming pared 1 base from V and 5 bases from J, leaving 11 bases between. Germline values: CDR1 MNHEY, CDR2 SVGEGT. The CDR3 nucleotides read TGTGCCAGCAGTTACTTGGTCCAGGGATATGGCTACACCTTC. Protein: CASSYLVQGYGYTF.

This clonotype appeared many times. The V gene is TRBV5-1, the J gene TRBJ2-7, with D possibly TRBD1 on 5 matching bases. CDR3 length: 13 amino acids. The germline V gene encodes CDR1 SGHRS and CDR2 YFSETQ. Trimming stripped 2 bases from V and 1 base from J, with 7 bases between. The DNA of the CDR3 is TGCGCCAGCAGCTTACAGGTTTCCTACGAGCAGTACTTC. It codes for CASSLQVSYEQYF.

The chain uses TRBV28 and TRBJ1-1; D gene uncertain. CDR3 length: 12 residues. V lost 8 bases, J lost 1 base, and 8 bases lay in between. Germline-derived CDR1 and CDR2 are MDHEN and SYDVKM. The CDR3 spells CASGHPNTEAFF. The CDR3 DNA is TGTGCCAGCGGGCATCCGAACACTGAAGCTTTCTTT.

The rearrangement joins TRBV18 to TRBJ2-5; D is perhaps TRBD1 (6 bases). Trimming took 2 bases from V and 5 from J, leaving 12 bases between them. This CDR3 comprises 14 residues. The V gene's germline CDR1 is KGHSH and CDR2 LQKENI. The CDR3 region is CASSPYPGVETQYF. For the CDR3, the DNA is TGTGCCAGCTCACCATACCCAGGGGTCGAGACCCAGTACTTC.

The gene calls are TRBV11-1 and TRBJ2-4; no reliable D call. V dropped 0 bases and J dropped 5 bases, with 11 bases sitting between them. CDR1 and CDR2 from the germline V gene are SGHAT and FQDESV (reference sequence). The CDR3 sequence is 15 residues long. CDR3 bases: TGTGCCAGCAGCTTAGCGTCGGAAGGGCAAAACATTCAGTACTTC. Amino acids: CASSLASEGQNIQYF. Full variable domain (remainder filled in from reference TRBV11-1 and TRBJ2-4): EAEVAQSPRYKITEKSQAVAFWCDPISGHATLYWYRQILGQGPELLVQFQDESVVDDSQLPKDRFSAERLKGVDSTLKIQPAELGDSAMYLCASSLASEGQNIQYFGAGTRLSVL.

This clonotype came up many times. The rearrangement links TRBV13 to TRBJ2-3; 9 bases fit TRBD2. The germline CDR1 and CDR2 sequences are PRHDT and FYEKMQ (reference sequence). V lost 4 bases to trimming and J lost 1 base; unmatched junction nucleotides: 6. The CDR3 is 16 amino acids. The CDR3: CASSSLAGLGTDTQYF. DNA for the CDR3: TGTGCCAGCAGCTCCCTAGCGGGGTTGGGCACAGATACGCAGTATTTT. Supplemented by reference TRBV13 and TRBJ2-3, the full variable domain reads AAGVIQSPRHLIKEKRETATLKCYPIPRHDTVYWYQQGPGQDPQFLISFYEKMQSDKGSIPDRFSAQQFSDYHSELNMSSLELGDSALYFCASSSLAGLGTDTQYFGPGTRLTVL.

There are many counts of this clonotype. The chain couples TRBV28 to TRBJ2-7; D is undetermined. Looked up from germline, CDR1 is MDHEN and CDR2 is SYDVKM. Trimming pared 6 bases from V and 3 bases from J, leaving 9 bases between. This CDR3 is built from 12 residues. CDR3 sequence (DNA): TGTGCCAGCAGGTTTGGGGTCTACGAGCAGTACTTC. It is translated as CASRFGVYEQYF.

This clonotype was counted ten times or more. The chain carries TRBV28 and TRBJ1-4; 7 bases align to TRBD1. Trimming removed 6 bases from V and 8 bases from J; junction bases left unmatched: 9. CDR1 MDHEN and CDR2 SYDVKM come from the germline V gene. CDR3 size: 14 residues. DNA for the CDR3: TGTGCCAGCAGCCCCGGGACAGTAAGAGAAAAACTGTTTTTT. Encoded protein: CASSPGTVREKLFF.

This clonotype has a handful of counts. A much bigger clone sits one base away, suggesting this may be a read error. The rearrangement joins TRBV28 to TRBJ2-3, with TRBD1 as a possible D gene (5 bases). Germline V CDR1 and CDR2: MDHEN, SYDVKM. Trimming removed 4 bases at V and 3 bases at J, with 20 bases between. This CDR3 comprises 17 residues. The CDR3 spells CASSSATAPTTTDTQYF. The DNA of the CDR3 is TGTGCCAGCAGTTCGGCGACAGCCCCAACTACTACAGATACGCAGTATTTT. The full variable domain, with the rest looked up from reference TRBV28 and TRBJ2-3, is DVKVTQSSRYLVKRTGEKVFLECVQDMDHENMFWYRQDPGLGLRLIYFSYDVKMKEKGDIPEGYSVSREKKERFSLILESASTNQTSMYLCASSSATAPTTTDTQYFGPGTRLTVL.

This clonotype was detected ten times or more. The chain combines TRBV7-9 with TRBJ1-3; unclear D gene. Germline values: CDR1 SEHNR, CDR2 FQNEAQ (reference sequence). CDR3 length: 15 residues. V was pared by 5 bases and J by 0 bases, with 11 bases between. The CDR3 region has the DNA TGTGCCAGCAGCGATGGACTGTTCTCTGGAAACACCATATATTTT. This encodes CASSDGLFSGNTIYF.

In this sample, this clonotype turned up many times. This chain connects TRBV13 to TRBJ1-2; D not certain. Looked up from germline, CDR1 is PRHDT and CDR2 is FYEKMQ (reference sequence). The V and J ends lost 0 bases and 3 bases respectively, with 5 bases between them. The length of the CDR3 is 13 residues. The CDR3 region is CASSLGTYYGYTF. CDR3 nucleotide sequence: TGTGCCAGCAGCTTAGGGACGTACTATGGCTACACCTTC.